What follows are 25 T cell receptor beta chains derived from one specimen sequenced in a study of OX40 agonist ivuxolimab in advanced cancers. Libraries were prepared by immunoSEQ multiplex PCR; TCRdb keeps only in-frame clonotypes and omits some of them. This table has around 69,000 clones, 80% to 90% appearing once. Source: CD4+ or CD8+ T cells sorted from blood, taken in a trial of the OX40 agonist ivuxolimab. These receptor sequences come from an adult with an advanced solid tumor such as melanoma, head and neck, liver or kidney cancer.

The chain carries TRBV6-5 and TRBJ2-7; 10 bases align to TRBD2. The CDR3 runs 15 residues. In germline, CDR1 is MNHEY, CDR2 SVGAGI. After removal of 7 bases from V and 9 bases from J, the junction contained 15 bases not matched to a gene. The CDR3 DNA reads as TGTGCCAGCATAGAGCCAGCGGGAGGGCTTACGGGGCAGTACTTC. Its translation: CASIEPAGGLTGQYF.

The chain couples TRBV30 to TRBJ2-7; TRBD2 matches 10 bases. The CDR3 contains 13 residues. With 8 bases clipped from V and 9 bases from J, the junction kept 13 bases outside the gene matches. Germline values: CDR1 GTSNPN, CDR2 SVGIG (reference sequence). CDR3: CAVGLAGGVRQYF. CDR3 in DNA: TGTGCCGTGGGATTAGCGGGAGGTGTGAGGCAGTACTTC.

This chain's CDR3 is CASSGGDRNTEAFF. CDR3 coding DNA: TGTGCCAGCAGTGGGGGGGACCGGAACACTGAAGCTTTCTTT. The gene calls are TRBV6-5 and TRBJ1-1; tentatively, D is TRBD1 (5 bases). V was pared by 5 bases and J by 1 base, with 11 bases between. CDR3 size: 14 residues. Germline V lookup: CDR1 MNHEY, CDR2 SVGAGI.

The chain has TRBV5-1 and TRBJ1-4; a possible D gene is TRBD1 (5 bases). Germline V CDR1 and CDR2: SGHRS, YFSETQ. This CDR3 has 14 residues. The V and J ends lost 2 bases and 4 bases respectively, with 9 bases between them. CDR3 DNA: TGCGCCAGCAGCTTTGGGGGGGATAATGAAAAACTGTTTTTT. This gives the protein CASSFGGDNEKLFF. Together with reference TRBV5-1 and TRBJ1-4, the CDR3 gives the full variable domain: KAGVTQTPRYLIKTRGQQVTLSCSPISGHRSVSWYQQTPGQGLQFLFEYFSETQRNKGNFPGRFSGRQFSNSRSEMNVSTLELGDSALYLCASSFGGDNEKLFFGSGTQLSVL.

This chain uses TRBV19 with TRBJ1-1, with D possibly being TRBD1 (6 bases). The CDR3 totals 15 residues. Per the germline V gene, CDR1 is LNHDA and CDR2 is SQIVND (reference sequence). Trimming cost V 3 bases and J 3 bases, with 14 bases left between them. As DNA, the CDR3 is TGTGCCAGTAGTATCAGAACTAGGGGGGACACTGAAGCTTTCTTT. Its protein is CASSIRTRGDTEAFF.

The CDR3 DNA sequence: TGTGCCAGCACCACTAAAGGGGACAGGATAAACGAGCAGTACTTC. Translation gives CASTTKGDRINEQYF. The chain combines TRBV7-8 with TRBJ2-7; the match to TRBD1 covers 8 bases. Germline CDR1 and CDR2: SGHVS and FQNEAQ. Unmatched junction bases numbered 13, after V lost 7 bases and J lost 5 bases. The length of the CDR3 is 15 residues.

Written as DNA, the CDR3 is TGTGCCAGCAGCTTAACGGGGAGCTCCTACGAGCAGTACTTC. Encoded protein: CASSLTGSSYEQYF. The chain recombines TRBV7-3 with TRBJ2-7; D is perhaps TRBD2 (5 bases). The germline gives CDR1 SGHTA, CDR2 FQGTGA. V lost 0 bases, J lost 0 bases, and 6 bases lay in between. The CDR3 loop spans 14 amino acids. Full variable domain (rest looked up from reference TRBV7-3 and TRBJ2-7): GAGVSQTPSNKVTEKGKYVELRCDPISGHTALYWYRQSLGQGPEFLIYFQGTGAADDSGLPNDRFFAVRPEGSVSTLKIQRTERGDSAVYLCASSLTGSSYEQYFGPGTRLTVT.

The chain is built from TRBV28 and TRBJ1-2; 9 bases match TRBD1. CDR3 length equals 14 residues. Germline CDR1 reads MDHEN; CDR2 reads SYDVKM. V shed 5 bases, J shed 4 bases, and the junction held 5 bases outside the gene matches. Written as DNA, the CDR3 is TGTGCCAGCAGTCACCCGGACAGGGGCTATGGCTACACCTTC. Translating it yields CASSHPDRGYGYTF.

V and J are TRBV7-8 and TRBJ2-7; D is ambiguous. The CDR3 extends over 13 amino acids. Trimming shortened V by 1 base and J by 4 bases, and 8 bases separated the two germline ends. CDR1 is SGHVS, CDR2 FQNEAQ, per germline. The CDR3 DNA follows: TGTGCCAGCAGCTTAGACAGAAGTTACGAGCAGTACTTC. This gives the protein CASSLDRSYEQYF.

The chain recombines TRBV6-1 with TRBJ2-5, with 7 bases lining up with TRBD1. CDR3 size: 15 residues. J was trimmed by 5 bases and V by 6 bases; bases with no gene match: 12. Germline-derived CDR1 and CDR2 are MNHNS and SASEGT. The CDR3 DNA reads TGTGCCAGCAGCTCATTCCCCGGGACAGAGGAGACCCAGTACTTC. This translates into CASSSFPGTEETQYF.

The J gene is TRBJ2-1, the V gene TRBV5-1; 10 bases line up with TRBD2. CDR3 length equals 15 residues. J was trimmed by 5 bases and V by 0 bases; bases with no gene match: 2. Looked up from germline, CDR1 is SGHRS and CDR2 is YFSETQ. Here the CDR3 DNA reads TGCGCCAGCAGCTTGGAAACTAGCGGGAACAATGAGCAGTTCTTC. Protein: CASSLETSGNNEQFF.

J is TRBJ2-7 and V is TRBV21-1. TRBV21-1 is listed as a pseudogene. CDR3 size: 14 residues. The CDR3 bases are TGTGCCAGCAGCCCTTGGGACCGGCCGGGAGAGCAGTACTTC. Translation: CASSPWDRPGEQYF.

The chain recombines TRBV28 with TRBJ2-5; D gene ambiguous. The V gene's germline CDR1 is MDHEN and CDR2 SYDVKM. The V end was cut by 5 bases, the J end by 2 bases, with 3 bases between. The CDR3 covers 11 residues. CDR3 sequence: CASSHQETQYF. In DNA form, the CDR3 reads TGTGCCAGCAGTCATCAAGAGACCCAGTACTTC.

This clone was seen a single time. The chain links TRBV27 to TRBJ2-5; D might be TRBD2 (6 bases). V lost 6 bases to trimming and J lost 5 bases, with 16 bases between them. CDR3 length: 14 residues. Germline V gene lookup returns CDR1 MNHEY and CDR2 SMNVEV (reference sequence). DNA for the CDR3: TGTGCCAGCAGCCCATTGGGACTTTGGGAGACCCAGTACTTC. It encodes CASSPLGLWETQYF.

J is TRBJ1-3 and V is TRBV19, with 9 bases fitting TRBD1. Trimming cost V 6 bases and J 2 bases; bases outside gene matches: 8. The CDR3 has 16 amino acids. Per germline, CDR1 LNHDA and CDR2 SQIVND (reference sequence). For the CDR3, the DNA is TGTGCCAGTAGAACGGACAGGGGCGGAACTGGAAACACCATATATTTT. Protein sequence: CASRTDRGGTGNTIYF. The variable domain in full, completed from reference TRBV19 and TRBJ1-3, reads DGGITQSPKYLFRKEGQNVTLSCEQNLNHDAMYWYRQDPGQGLRLIYYSQIVNDFQKGDIAEGYSVSREKKESFPLTVTSAQKNPTAFYLCASRTDRGGTGNTIYFGEGSWLTVV.

The CDR3 region has the DNA TGTGCCAGCAGTAGATACAGGGCCGACACTGAAGCTTTCTTT. Amino acids: CASSRYRADTEAFF. The V call is TRBV6-5, the J call TRBJ1-1, with D possibly matching TRBD1 (6 bases). The CDR3 length is 14 residues. Germline V gene sequence: CDR1 MNHEY, CDR2 SVGAGI. V was clipped by 5 bases and J by 3 bases, with 13 bases between them.

CDR3 DNA: TGTGCCAGCAGTCGCACAGTGGGAGGATTGAACACCGGGGAGCTGTTTTTT. This translates into CASSRTVGGLNTGELFF. The V gene is TRBV28, the J gene TRBJ2-2; the D gene is possibly TRBD2 (6 bases). V lost 5 bases to trimming and J lost 1 base, with 17 bases between them. The germline V gene has CDR1 MDHEN and CDR2 SYDVKM. This CDR3 has 17 amino acids.

The CDR3 DNA is TGTGCCAGCAGCTCAAGACTAGAGAATGAGCAGTTCTTC. The encoded protein is CASSSRLENEQFF. The gene calls are TRBV7-3 and TRBJ2-1, with D perhaps matching TRBD2 (6 bases). The length of the CDR3 is 13 residues. Trimming stripped 4 bases from V and 7 bases from J, with 11 bases between. The germline gives CDR1 SGHTA, CDR2 FQGTGA.

The chain has TRBV5-1 and TRBJ2-3; D gene uncertain. With 4 bases removed from V and 2 bases from J, the gap between germline ends came to 23 bases. Germline V gene sequence: CDR1 SGHRS, CDR2 YFSETQ. The CDR3 extends over 18 amino acids. DNA for the CDR3: TGCGCCAGCAGCCTCAAATTCCAGGCGAATATGAACACAGATACGCAGTATTTT. Protein: CASSLKFQANMNTDTQYF.

This clone has a single count. The rearrangement uses TRBV5-1 and TRBJ2-3, with unresolved D. Per the germline V gene, CDR1 is SGHRS and CDR2 is YFSETQ. Trimming shortened V by 5 bases and J by 9 bases, and 10 bases separated the two germline ends. There are 11 residues in the CDR3. DNA for the CDR3: TGCGCCAGCAGTTCGCTACGCACGCAGTATTTT. Protein product: CASSSLRTQYF.

The chain carries TRBV10-1 and TRBJ1-1, with D possibly being TRBD1 (5 bases). Germline V gives CDR1 WNHNN, CDR2 SYGVQD (reference sequence). The CDR3 covers 14 residues. V was cut by 0 bases and J by 10 bases, with 15 bases left in between. The CDR3 spells CASSESYGGIGAFF. In DNA form, the CDR3 reads TGCGCCAGCAGTGAGTCGTATGGGGGGATAGGAGCTTTCTTT.

The gene calls are TRBV6-1 and TRBJ2-3; 10 bases fit TRBD2. CDR1 and CDR2 from the germline V gene are MNHNS and SASEGT. The ends lost 0 bases at V and 8 bases at J; junction bases unmatched: 11. The CDR3 contains 17 residues. The CDR3: CASSEAPTSGTWGTQYF. In DNA, the CDR3 is TGTGCCAGCAGTGAAGCGCCAACTAGCGGGACGTGGGGTACGCAGTATTTT.

This chain links TRBV5-1 with TRBJ2-2; D call uncertain. Trimming left V 1 base short and J 5 bases short, with 9 bases between. CDR3 size: 14 residues. Germline assignment: CDR1 SGHRS and CDR2 YFSETQ. CDR3 nucleotides: TGCGCCAGCAGCTTGCGGGTAGAAACCGGGGAGCTGTTTTTT. It is translated as CASSLRVETGELFF.

The CDR3: CASSDSKAGGGEQFF. The CDR3 region has the DNA TGTGCCAGCAGTGACTCAAAAGCGGGGGGCGGGGAGCAGTTCTTC. This rearrangement joins TRBV6-4 to TRBJ2-1, with TRBD2 identical over 9 bases. The CDR3 extends over 15 amino acids. The germline V gene encodes CDR1 MRHNA and CDR2 SNTAGT. The ends lost 0 bases at V and 10 bases at J; junction bases unmatched: 7.

The V gene is TRBV5-1, the J gene TRBJ2-1; 8 bases are shared with TRBD1. The CDR3 runs to 14 residues. CDR1 is SGHRS and CDR2 is YFSETQ in the germline V gene. Germline trimming cut 4 bases from V and 2 bases from J; bases unmatched to any gene: 2. Here the CDR3 DNA reads TGCGCCAGCAGCATGGGACAGGCCTACAATGAGCAGTTCTTC. Residues: CASSMGQAYNEQFF.